Listed here is a single TCR beta chain. Its antigen remains unknown. This table comes from immunoSEQ multiplex PCR, and its TCRdb copy is limited to in-frame clones, with some not included. The sample consists of under 1 million clones, 80% to 95% of them appearing once. Naive CD8 cells lacked CD45RO and underwent positive selection for CCR7, leaving out terminally differentiated effector memory CD45RA+ cells. Study donors comprised healthy, HIV-negative adults devoid of recent acute infection or vaccination. The CDR3 consists of 15 residues. V lost 6 bases and J lost 8; bases outside the gene matches: 12. Germline V CDR1 and CDR2: SEHNR, FQNEAQ (reference sequence). These data are taken from a study of shared clonotypes between healthy human individuals. Broader study findings: Sampling included only blood; tissue repertoires likely differ.

Sequenced sample: naive CD8+ T cells sorted from blood. This sequence was found in a man aged 25-45 years in good health. This chain uses TRBV7-9 with TRBJ2-1; 8 nucleotides align to TRBD2. The CDR3 DNA reads as TGTGCCAGCAGTCCCTCCGGGACTAGGATTTATGAGCAGTTCTTC. Protein: CASSPSGTRIYEQFF. The whole variable domain, filled in from reference TRBV7-9 and TRBJ2-1, reads DTGVSQNPRHKITKRGQNVTFRCDPISEHNRLYWYRQTLGQGPEFLTYFQNEAQLEKSRLLSDRFSAERPKGSFSTLEIQRTEQGDSAMYLCASSPSGTRIYEQFFGPGTRLTVL.